This T cell receptor (beta chain) was captured in a study of T-cell memory formation after mild COVID-19 (dated by TCRdb to the early 2020s). Regarding the research as a whole: TCR sequence clusters from the two donors were largely donor specific. In a couple of donors, T-cell clones that expanded and contracted after mild COVID-19 were tracked by sequencing TCRalpha and TCRbeta repertoires over time. Two young, previously healthy adult volunteers made up the cohort, one male and one female. What the study reported, not specific to this receptor: Some responding clones were detected in pre-infection memory, which suggested that pre-existing cross-reactive memory T cells had joined the SARS-CoV-2 response. SARS-CoV-2 specificity of the second-wave clones peaking on day 37 was not confirmed. Contracting CD4+ clones were found mainly in CM and EM memory subsets, while CD8+ clones were enriched in EMRA. The study covered only a couple of mild cases, and larger cohorts including severe cases with pre-infection samples were considered necessary. From day 15 to 85, contracting clones showed balanced CD4/CD8 phenotypes, whereas a second wave of clones that expanded from day 15 to 37 leaned towards CD4+.

The sequencer listed for this sample is Illumina NovaSeq 6000. TCRalpha and TCRbeta cDNA libraries were built by 5'RACE with constant-segment primers, adding sample barcodes and unique molecular identifiers. RNA was extracted from every sample with Trizol reagent. Library amplification was performed in two PCR steps, and a second sample barcode and Illumina TruSeq adapters were introduced in the second step. Sequencing of libraries was performed on an Illumina NovaSeq with 2 x 150 bp paired-end reads. The paper's processing steps were these. With migec v1.2.7, reads were demultiplexed and then collapsed into UMI-guided consensus sequences. Using mixcr v2.1.11, UMI consensuses were aligned to TRA and TRB V and J templates and then assembled into clonotypes. A clonotype was counted as expanded or contracted only when both edgeR and NoisET called the clonotype significant, with the noise models trained on biological replicates. For edgeR calls, the thresholds were a false discovery rate-adjusted p below 0.01 and a log2 fold-change of 1. As an exploratory analysis of dynamics, PCA with hierarchical clustering was applied to max-normalized trajectories of the 1000 most abundant clonotypes. Separately sequenced CD4+ and CD8+ repertoires were used to assign a CD4 or CD8 phenotype to each responding clone. TCRdb trimmed the raw reads at Q25, called clones with MiXCR and kept productive beta chains. Entries that share a CDR3 protein sequence are merged under the most common genes and DNA. The V and J calls were determined by TCRdb, not by the authors. In all, the sample holds roughly 300,000 distinct CDR3 sequences, and approximately 8% of those were seen once. Approximately 22% of the sample belongs to the ten largest clones.

V gives up 3 bases and J gives up 8 bases, and the segment between their germline ends measures 10 bases. Measured from the cysteine to the phenylalanine, the CDR3 is 12 residues long. Only the CDR3 DNA stays, 36 bases, in frame from base 1. This clonotype was seen only a few times. Its antigen remains unidentified. No clone much larger than this one lies a single base away; base qualities are absent. Ficoll-Paque density gradient centrifugation was the method used to isolate PBMCs. The source material was PBMCs or a T cell subset sorted from them (not recorded which). This TCR was sampled from a man between 18 and 29 years old who had mild COVID-19 (a few samples of this study predate the infection). The sample titles of this study are shuffled in the database, so cell type and time point are left out; the donor was told from shared clones. The V and J segments used are TRBV12-3 or TRBV12-4 and TRBJ1-2; the D segment could be TRBD1, given 5 matching bases. The encoded CDR3 is CASSLEGRGYTF. The sequence in DNA is TGTGCCAGCAGTTTGGAGGGGCGCGGCTACACCTTC.